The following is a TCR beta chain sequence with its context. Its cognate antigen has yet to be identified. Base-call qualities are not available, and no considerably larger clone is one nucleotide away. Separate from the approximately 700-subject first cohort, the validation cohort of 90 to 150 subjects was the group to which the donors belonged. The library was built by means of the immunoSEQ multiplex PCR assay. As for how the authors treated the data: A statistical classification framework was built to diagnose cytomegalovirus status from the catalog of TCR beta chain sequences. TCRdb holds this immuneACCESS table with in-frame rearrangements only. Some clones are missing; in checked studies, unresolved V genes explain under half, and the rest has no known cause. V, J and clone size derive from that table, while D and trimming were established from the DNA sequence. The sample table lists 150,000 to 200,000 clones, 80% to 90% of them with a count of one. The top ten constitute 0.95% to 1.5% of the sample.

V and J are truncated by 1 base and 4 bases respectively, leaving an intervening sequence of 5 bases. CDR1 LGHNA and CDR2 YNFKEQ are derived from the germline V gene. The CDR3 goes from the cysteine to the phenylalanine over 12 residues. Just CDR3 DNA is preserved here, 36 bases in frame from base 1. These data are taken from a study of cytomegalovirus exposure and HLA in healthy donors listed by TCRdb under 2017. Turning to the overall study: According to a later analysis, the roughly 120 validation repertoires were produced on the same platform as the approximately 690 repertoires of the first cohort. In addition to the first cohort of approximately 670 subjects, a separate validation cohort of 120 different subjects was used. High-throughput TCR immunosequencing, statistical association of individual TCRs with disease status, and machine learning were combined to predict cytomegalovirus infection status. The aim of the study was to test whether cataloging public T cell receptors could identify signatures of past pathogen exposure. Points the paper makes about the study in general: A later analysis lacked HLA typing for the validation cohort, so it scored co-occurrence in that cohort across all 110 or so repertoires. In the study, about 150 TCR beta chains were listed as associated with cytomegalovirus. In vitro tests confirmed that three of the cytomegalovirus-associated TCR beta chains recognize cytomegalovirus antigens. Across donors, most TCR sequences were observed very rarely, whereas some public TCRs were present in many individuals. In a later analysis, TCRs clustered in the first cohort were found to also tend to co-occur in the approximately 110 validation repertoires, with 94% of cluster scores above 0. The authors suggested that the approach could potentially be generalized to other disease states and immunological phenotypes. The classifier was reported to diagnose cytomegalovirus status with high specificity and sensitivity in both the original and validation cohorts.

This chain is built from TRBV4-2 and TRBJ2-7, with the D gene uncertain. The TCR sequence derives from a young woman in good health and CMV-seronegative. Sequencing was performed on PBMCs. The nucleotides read TGTGCCAGCAGCCAAGTCGGTTACGAGCAGTACTTC. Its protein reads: CASSQVGYEQYF.